Presented here are 32 T cell receptor beta chains from one specimen sequenced in a study of technical replicates of blood from several donors. TCRdb's copy holds only in-frame clones and misses some; the assay was immunoSEQ multiplex PCR. The sample holds about 70,000 clones, approximately 98% seen once. The specimen was T cells isolated from PBMCs. The source of these receptors is a human donor in good health.

V usage is TRBV30 and J usage is TRBJ2-7; a possible D gene is TRBD2 (6 bases). Deletions cut 3 bases from V and 6 bases from J, with 21 bases between. CDR1 GTSNPN and CDR2 SVGIG come from the germline V gene (reference sequence). The CDR3 loop spans 15 amino acids. Written as DNA, the CDR3 is TGTGCCTGGAGCCCCCGGTTGGGACTCGTCGGCGAGCAGTACTTC. This codes for CAWSPRLGLVGEQYF.

The chain combines TRBV28 with TRBJ2-1; 11 bases align to TRBD2. Per the germline V gene, CDR1 is MDHEN and CDR2 is SYDVKM. The CDR3 consists of 15 residues. The trim removed 5 bases at V and 8 bases at J, leaving 8 bases unmatched. The CDR3 is CASSLLAGAGDEQFF. CDR3 coding DNA: TGTGCCAGCAGTCTACTAGCGGGGGCCGGGGATGAGCAGTTCTTC.

This chain links TRBV5-4 with TRBJ1-2; D remains ambiguous. The ends were cut back, 4 bases at V and 3 bases at J, with 13 bases in the middle. CDR1 is SGHNT, CDR2 YYREEE, per germline (reference sequence). CDR3 length: 14 amino acids. The CDR3 loop reads CASSIIGRDYGYTF. CDR3 coding DNA: TGTGCCAGCAGCATTATTGGGCGGGACTATGGCTACACCTTC.

The CDR3 DNA is TGTGCCACCACCGGGGGGGTATCGAACACCATATATTTT. As protein: CATTGGVSNTIYF. V usage is TRBV15 and J usage is TRBJ1-3, with D perhaps matching TRBD1 (5 bases). V lost 7 bases and J 7 bases, leaving 14 bases between the germline ends. The germline gives CDR1 LNHNV, CDR2 YYDKDF (reference sequence). This CDR3 spans 13 amino acids. Variable domain in full (rest from reference TRBV15 and TRBJ1-3): DAMVIQNPRYQVTQFGKPVTLSCSQTLNHNVMYWYQQKSSQAPKLLFHYYDKDFNNEADTPDNFQSRRPNTSFCFLDIRSPGLGDTAMYLCATTGGVSNTIYFGEGSWLTVV.

The chain couples TRBV7-8 to TRBJ2-7, with TRBD2 matching 8 bases. Germline CDR1 SGHVS, CDR2 FQNEAQ. J was trimmed by 4 bases and V by 3 bases; bases with no gene match: 5. The CDR3 loop spans 14 amino acids. The CDR3 region is CASSFLGTSYEQYF. DNA of the CDR3: TGTGCCAGCAGCTTTCTCGGGACTAGTTACGAGCAGTACTTC.

The chain has TRBV5-1 and TRBJ2-1, with 10 bases lining up with TRBD2. The CDR3 consists of 14 residues. Germline trimming cut 0 bases from V and 9 bases from J; bases unmatched to any gene: 3. The germline V gene has CDR1 SGHRS and CDR2 YFSETQ. CDR3 sequence: CASSLEAGGGEQFF. In nucleotides, the CDR3 is TGCGCCAGCAGCTTGGAAGCGGGAGGGGGTGAGCAGTTCTTC.

The chain uses TRBV21-1 and TRBJ2-5; the table names TRBD2, a call not compared with the DNA. TRBV21-1 is listed as a pseudogene. This CDR3 comprises 17 residues. CDR3 DNA sequence: TGTGCCAGCAGCGCAGAGGGGACTAGCGGGACAGAAGAGACCCAGTACTTC. Translating gives CASSAEGTSGTEETQYF.

V is TRBV5-1 and J is TRBJ2-7; 10 nucleotides agree with TRBD2. CDR3 length equals 14 residues. The ends lost 6 bases at V and 1 base at J; junction bases unmatched: 4. The germline V gene has CDR1 SGHRS and CDR2 YFSETQ. CDR3 region: CASNLAGGSYEQYF. The CDR3 region has the DNA TGCGCCAGCAATTTAGCGGGGGGATCCTACGAGCAGTACTTC.

This chain connects TRBV4-1 to TRBJ2-1; TRBD2 matches at 9 bases. Losses at the gene ends were 3 bases for V and 0 bases for J; bases not matched to a gene: 3. Germline V lookup: CDR1 MGHRA, CDR2 YSYEKL. This CDR3 has 16 residues. As DNA, the CDR3 is TGCGCCAGCAGCCATTTTAGCGGGAGCTCCTACAATGAGCAGTTCTTC. Translating gives CASSHFSGSSYNEQFF.

This clone showed up just once. The chain uses TRBV2 and TRBJ2-7; TRBD1 is a possible D gene (6 bases). Germline loops: CDR1 SNHLY, CDR2 FYNNEI. Deletions cut 6 bases from V and 2 bases from J, with 8 bases between. This CDR3 is built from 12 residues. The CDR3 sequence: CASRDSAYEQYF. The CDR3, as DNA: TGTGCCAGCAGGGACAGTGCCTACGAGCAGTACTTC.

The CDR3 sequence is CSVGRDSLTDTQYF. In nucleotides, the CDR3 is TGCAGCGTGGGCCGGGACAGCCTCACAGATACGCAGTATTTT. V and J are TRBV29-1 and TRBJ2-3, with 7 positions matching TRBD1. The CDR3 is 14 amino acids. Germline V gene lookup returns CDR1 SQVTM and CDR2 ANQGSEA. Losses at the gene ends were 6 bases for V and 2 bases for J; bases not matched to a gene: 8.

CDR3 DNA: TGCGCCAGCAGCCAAGATCGAGGGATCCCTGAAGCTTTCTTT. Translating it yields CASSQDRGIPEAFF. V gene TRBV4-3 combines with J gene TRBJ1-1; the D is unclear. V lost 0 bases and J 6 bases, leaving 11 bases between the germline ends. Germline loops: CDR1 LGHNA, CDR2 YSLEER. The CDR3 covers 14 residues.

The genes are TRBV6-6 and TRBJ1-2, with 7 bases fitting TRBD1. CDR3 length: 12 residues. Germline loops: CDR1 MNHNY, CDR2 SVGAGI (reference sequence). The J segment lost 6 bases and the V segment lost 5 bases, leaving 3 bases of the junction unmatched. CDR3 sequence: CASSQTGDGYTF. The CDR3 nucleotides read TGTGCCAGCAGTCAAACAGGGGATGGCTACACCTTC.

The genes are TRBV5-6 and TRBJ1-2; D unclear. Trimming cost V 1 base and J 4 bases, with 14 bases left between them. The CDR3 sequence is 15 residues long. Per germline, CDR1 SGHDT and CDR2 YYEEEE. CDR3 nucleotide sequence: TGTGCCAGCAGCTTGAGGATGGGGAGGAGCTATGGCTACACCTTC. It codes for CASSLRMGRSYGYTF.

The chain links TRBV6-5 to TRBJ1-1, with D possibly TRBD1 on 5 matching bases. Trimming pared 6 bases from V and 4 bases from J, leaving 12 bases between. The CDR3 length is 13 residues. Per germline, CDR1 MNHEY and CDR2 SVGAGI. The CDR3 reads CASRQAAVTEAFF. CDR3 coding DNA: TGTGCCAGCAGACAGGCGGCCGTCACTGAAGCTTTCTTT.

V usage is TRBV27 and J usage is TRBJ1-1; tentatively, D is TRBD1 (6 bases). Trimming removed 5 bases from V and 0 bases from J, with 13 bases in between. The CDR3 runs 15 residues. Germline loops: CDR1 MNHEY, CDR2 SMNVEV (reference sequence). The DNA of the CDR3 is TGTGCCAGCAGTCCGACCGGGACACTGAACACTGAAGCTTTCTTT. Translating gives CASSPTGTLNTEAFF.

The J gene is TRBJ2-1, the V gene TRBV9; TRBD2 is a possible D gene (6 bases). The CDR3 is 16 residues long. Germline loops: CDR1 SGDLS, CDR2 YYNGEE. V was cut by 0 bases and J by 4 bases, with 14 bases left in between. The CDR3 region has the DNA TGTGCCAGCAGCGTAGAAAATAGCGGATTTTACAATGAGCAGTTCTTC. It encodes CASSVENSGFYNEQFF.

This chain links TRBV19 with TRBJ1-5; D gene unclear. Germline V CDR1 and CDR2: LNHDA, SQIVND (reference sequence). V dropped 5 bases and J dropped 1 base, with 6 bases sitting between them. This CDR3 has 13 residues. Here the CDR3 DNA reads TGTGCCAGTAGTCCCCTCAGCAATCAGCCCCAGCATTTT. Protein: CASSPLSNQPQHF.

The sample holds one count of this clone. This chain links TRBV6-5 with TRBJ1-5; D is perhaps TRBD1 (6 bases). V was shortened by 5 bases and J by 4 bases, with 9 bases between the two germline ends. Per the germline V gene, CDR1 is MNHEY and CDR2 is SVGAGI. The CDR3 length is 13 residues. CDR3 nucleotides: TGTGCCAGCAGTCAGGGGTGGAATCAGCCCCAGCATTTT. Encoded protein: CASSQGWNQPQHF.

This chain uses TRBV4-3 with TRBJ2-1; TRBD2 agrees at 9 bases. The V segment lost 6 bases and the J segment 9 bases; nucleotides outside the gene matches: 12. The CDR3 has 15 amino acids. Germline lookup yields CDR1 LGHNA and CDR2 YSLEER. The DNA for the CDR3 is TGCGCCAGCAGGCCGGAGCGGGAGGACCTGGGTGAGCAGTTCTTC. Encoded protein: CASRPEREDLGEQFF.

This clone has a single count. The gene calls are TRBV14 and TRBJ1-2; no reliable D call. The CDR3 runs 15 residues. Trimming stripped 0 bases from V and 7 bases from J, with 15 bases between. Germline CDR1 is SGHDN and CDR2 is FVKESK. The CDR3 loop is CASSQDAGRISGYTF. The CDR3, as DNA: TGTGCCAGCAGCCAAGATGCTGGGAGAATTAGTGGCTACACCTTC. The entire variable domain, with the rest obtained from reference TRBV14 and TRBJ1-2, is as follows: EAGVTQFPSHSVIEKGQTVTLRCDPISGHDNLYWYRRVMGKEIKFLLHFVKESKQDESGMPNNRFLAERTGGTYSTLKVQPAELEDSGVYFCASSQDAGRISGYTFGSGTRLTVV.

The chain couples TRBV5-5 to TRBJ1-1; 9 bases are shared with TRBD1. Trimming removed 0 bases from V and 11 bases from J; junction bases left unmatched: 5. Germline V gene data show CDR1 as SGHKS and CDR2 as YYEKEE (reference sequence). CDR3 length: 13 amino acids. CDR3 sequence reads: CASSLGQGVAAFF. CDR3 bases: TGTGCCAGCAGCTTGGGACAGGGGGTGGCTGCTTTCTTT. Looking up the rest from reference TRBV5-5 and TRBJ1-1 gives the full variable domain: DAGVTQSPTHLIKTRGQQVTLRCSPISGHKSVSWYQQVLGQGPQFIFQYYEKEERGRGNFPDRFSARQFPNYSSELNVNALLLGDSALYLCASSLGQGVAAFFGQGTRLTVV.

The chain combines TRBV7-2 with TRBJ2-7; perhaps TRBD1 as D (6 bases). The CDR3 is 14 amino acids. Germline V CDR1 and CDR2: SGHTA, FQGNSA. V lost 3 bases and J 2 bases, leaving 11 bases between the germline ends. The CDR3 reads CASSFFTGTYEQYF. The CDR3 coding sequence is TGTGCCAGCAGCTTCTTCACAGGGACCTACGAGCAGTACTTC.

This chain joins TRBV11-3 and TRBJ1-1; TRBD1 aligns across 7 bases. The CDR3 is 14 residues long. The germline gives CDR1 SGHNT, CDR2 YENEEA. V trimming: 5 bases; J trimming: 5 bases; junction bases outside the gene matches: 8. In DNA, the CDR3 is TGTGCCAGCAGCCGGAACAGGGGATCTACTGAAGCTTTCTTT. It is translated as CASSRNRGSTEAFF.

The J gene is TRBJ1-6, the V gene TRBV4-2; possible D gene TRBD1, 5 bases. In germline, CDR1 is LGHNA, CDR2 YNFKEQ. With 1 base removed from V and 10 bases from J, the gap between germline ends came to 14 bases. The CDR3 runs to 15 residues. Here the CDR3 reads CASSQVPGSGSPLHF. DNA of the CDR3: TGTGCCAGCAGCCAAGTTCCCGGGTCAGGGTCACCCCTCCACTTT.

This clone appeared a single time. V gene TRBV7-9 combines with J gene TRBJ1-1; D is possibly TRBD1 (5 bases). The V end was cut by 2 bases, the J end by 7 bases, with 8 bases between. Germline V lookup: CDR1 SEHNR, CDR2 FQNEAQ (reference sequence). The CDR3 is made up of 12 amino acids. CDR3: CASSLLGGEAFF. Here the CDR3 DNA reads TGTGCCAGCAGCTTATTGGGGGGTGAAGCTTTCTTT.

The V and J genes are TRBV10-3 and TRBJ2-1; 9 nucleotides line up with TRBD2. Germline CDR1 and CDR2: ENHRY and SYGVKD. V gave up 2 bases and J gave up 5 bases; unmatched junction bases: 13. This CDR3 is 18 amino acids long. CDR3 nucleotide sequence: TGTGCCATCAGTGAGCCGTCGCTCCTTGGACTAGCGAACAATGAGCAGTTCTTC. As protein: CAISEPSLLGLANNEQFF.

This chain uses TRBV28 with TRBJ1-4, with 10 bases lining up with TRBD1. V lost 6 bases and J lost 7; bases outside the gene matches: 5. CDR1 is MDHEN, CDR2 SYDVKM, per germline. The CDR3 runs to 14 residues. The DNA for the CDR3 is TGTGCCAGCAGACCGGGACAGGGGTCTGAAAAACTGTTTTTT. It is translated as CASRPGQGSEKLFF.

V is TRBV5-4 and J is TRBJ2-3, with 7 bases fitting TRBD1. The V segment lost 1 base and the J segment 4 bases; nucleotides outside the gene matches: 0. The CDR3 runs to 13 residues. Germline-derived CDR1 and CDR2 are SGHNT and YYREEE (reference sequence). CDR3 in amino acids: CASSLQGADTQYF. For the CDR3, the DNA is TGTGCCAGCAGCTTGCAGGGGGCAGATACGCAGTATTTT.

V and J are TRBV18 and TRBJ1-1; 7 bases map to TRBD1. This CDR3 comprises 16 residues. Germline lookup yields CDR1 KGHSH and CDR2 LQKENI. The ends lost 1 base at V and 4 bases at J; junction bases unmatched: 9. The CDR3 DNA sequence: TGTGCCAGCTCACCACTTGGACAGGCCCGAGGCACTGAAGCTTTCTTT. Translation gives CASSPLGQARGTEAFF.

The chain uses TRBV7-9 and TRBJ1-1; 9 bases map to TRBD1. The CDR3 runs to 16 residues. The V and J ends lost 2 bases and 2 bases, in that order; junction bases with no gene match: 6. Germline V gene data show CDR1 as SEHNR and CDR2 as FQNEAQ (reference sequence). CDR3 sequence reads: CASSLLPGQGNTEAFF. CDR3 coding DNA: TGTGCCAGCAGCTTACTCCCGGGACAGGGTAACACTGAAGCTTTCTTT.

This clone was recorded only once. The chain joins TRBV2 to TRBJ2-4; 9 bases are a match to TRBD2. CDR3 size: 14 residues. The germline CDR1 and CDR2 sequences are SNHLY and FYNNEI. The junction had 8 bases not matched to a gene; V was cut back by 6 bases and J by 8 bases. The DNA for the CDR3 is TGTGCCAGCAGGGGACTAGCCTTGGTGGACATTCAGTACTTC. The encoded protein is CASRGLALVDIQYF.